This TCR beta chain comes out of a study of spatial heterogeneity in lung cancer. In this sample, this clonotype turned up a few times. Its antigen is unknown. The study, taken as a whole, reports: Relative to follow-up, resection was when ubiquitous expanded tumor TCRs appeared more in blood.

Time point described: sample taken at primary tumor resection. Extraction of whole RNA from tumor, nontumor lung or frozen PBMC preceded unsorted sequencing. The donors, about 78 patients with untreated early-stage non-small cell lung cancer, provided the samples. This CDR3 spans 16 amino acids. V shed 4 bases and J 3 bases; nucleotides not matched to a gene: 9. Per germline, CDR1 SGHVS and CDR2 FQNEAQ. Carried by each TCR cDNA molecule was a unique molecular identifier. TCRdb re-called the 5' RACE reads through MiXCR, storing one row per CDR3 protein. The repertoire consists of around 60,000 distinct CDR3 sequences, with more than 7% occurring once and the leading ten covering more than 13%.

Source: PBMCs, taken at surgery. The chain is built from TRBV7-8 and TRBJ1-3, with 7 bases matching TRBD1. This receptor was identified in a female donor with early-stage non-small cell lung cancer. CDR3 loop: CASSSTIGQVGNTIYF. The CDR3 region has the DNA TGTGCCAGCAGCTCCACGATCGGACAGGTTGGAAACACCATATATTTT.